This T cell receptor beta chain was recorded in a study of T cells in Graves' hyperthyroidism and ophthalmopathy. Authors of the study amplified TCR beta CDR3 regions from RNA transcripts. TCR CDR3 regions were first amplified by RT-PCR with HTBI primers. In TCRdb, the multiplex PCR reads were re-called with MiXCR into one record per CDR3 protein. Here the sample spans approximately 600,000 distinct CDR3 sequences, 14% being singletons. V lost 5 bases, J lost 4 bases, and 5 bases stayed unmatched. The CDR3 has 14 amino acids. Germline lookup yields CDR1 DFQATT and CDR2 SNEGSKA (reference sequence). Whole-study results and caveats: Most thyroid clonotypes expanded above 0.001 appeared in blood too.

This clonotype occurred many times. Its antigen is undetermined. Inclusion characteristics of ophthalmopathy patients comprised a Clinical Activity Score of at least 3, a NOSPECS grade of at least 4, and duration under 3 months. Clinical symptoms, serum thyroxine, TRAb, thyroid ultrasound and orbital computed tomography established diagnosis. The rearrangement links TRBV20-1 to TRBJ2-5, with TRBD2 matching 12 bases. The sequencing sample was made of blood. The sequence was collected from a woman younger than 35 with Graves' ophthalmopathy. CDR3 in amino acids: CSARPSGRGETQYF. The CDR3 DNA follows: TGCAGTGCTCGCCCTAGCGGGAGGGGAGAGACCCAGTACTTC.